The rows below give T cell receptor beta chains drawn from one sample of a study of T cells in Graves' hyperthyroidism and ophthalmopathy. TCRdb recomputed calls from the multiplex PCR reads with MiXCR, one row per CDR3 protein. The sample records approximately 380,000 distinct CDR3 sequences, under 20% being singletons. Sample: blood. These receptors originate from a man aged 18 to 29 with Graves' ophthalmopathy. Each CDR3 is given with its conserved first and last residue. A D gene is named only where the DNA matches it firmly. The size entry is marked missing in some rows and otherwise reads once, few, many or a size class.

abundance: NA
v_gene: TRBV2
len: 12
j_gene: TRBJ2-1
d_gene: NA
CDR3aa: CASKRGYNEQFF
CDR3nt: TGTGCCAGCAAGAGAGGATACAATGAGCAGTTCTTC

abundance: NA
v_gene: TRBV7-2
len: 16
j_gene: TRBJ2-6
d_gene: TRBD1
CDR3aa: CASRAARTGGANVLTF
CDR3nt: TGTGCCAGCAGAGCAGCCCGGACAGGTGGGGCCAACGTCCTGACTTTC

abundance: many
v_gene: TRBV7-8
len: 14
j_gene: TRBJ1-1
d_gene: TRBD1
CDR3aa: CASSFRDSNTEAFF
CDR3nt: TGTGCCAGCAGCTTCAGGGACAGTAACACTGAAGCTTTCTTT

abundance: NA
v_gene: TRBV29-1
len: 12
j_gene: TRBJ1-2
d_gene: NA
CDR3aa: CSVLDTNYGYTF
CDR3nt: TGCAGCGTTTTGGACACCAACTATGGCTACACCTTC

abundance: few
v_gene: TRBV3-1
len: 18
j_gene: TRBJ2-1
d_gene: TRBD2
CDR3aa: CASSQNMGLAASYNEQFF
CDR3nt: TGTGCCAGCAGCCAAAATATGGGACTAGCGGCATCCTACAATGAGCAGTTCTTC

abundance: many
v_gene: TRBV3-1
len: 17
j_gene: TRBJ2-1
d_gene: TRBD2
CDR3aa: CASSQDLRLASGFEQFF
CDR3nt: TGTGCCAGCAGCCAAGATCTCAGACTAGCTAGTGGGTTTGAGCAGTTCTTC

abundance: NA
v_gene: TRBV3-1
len: 14
j_gene: TRBJ1-2
d_gene: TRBD1
CDR3aa: CASSQGGQIYGYTF
CDR3nt: TGTGCCAGCAGCCAAGGGGGACAGATCTATGGCTACACCTTC

abundance: NA
v_gene: TRBV6-5
len: 12
j_gene: TRBJ1-1
d_gene: NA
CDR3aa: CASSYSTNEAFF
CDR3nt: TGTGCCAGCAGTTACTCGACCAATGAAGCTTTCTTT

abundance: NA
v_gene: TRBV29-1
len: 13
j_gene: TRBJ1-2
d_gene: TRBD1
CDR3aa: CSVPIQGERGYTF
CDR3nt: TGCAGCGTCCCCATACAGGGGGAACGTGGCTACACCTTC

abundance: many
v_gene: TRBV27
len: 15
j_gene: TRBJ1-2
d_gene: NA
CDR3aa: CASSLSLGGSYGYTF
CDR3nt: TGTGCCAGCAGTTTGTCCCTAGGGGGGAGCTATGGCTACACCTTC

abundance: few
v_gene: TRBV9
len: 16
j_gene: TRBJ2-6
d_gene: NA
CDR3aa: CASSVVGASGANVLTF
CDR3nt: TGTGCCAGCAGCGTAGTGGGGGCATCTGGGGCCAACGTCCTGACTTTC

abundance: NA
v_gene: TRBV6-1
len: 14
j_gene: TRBJ1-2
d_gene: TRBD1
CDR3aa: CASRPPGTGEGYTF
CDR3nt: TGTGCCAGCAGGCCCCCGGGGACAGGGGAAGGCTACACCTTC

abundance: many
v_gene: TRBV7-3
len: 13
j_gene: TRBJ2-2
d_gene: NA
CDR3aa: CASSLRGSRELFF
CDR3nt: TGTGCCAGCAGCTTAAGGGGGTCGCGGGAGCTGTTTTTT

abundance: many
v_gene: TRBV29-1
len: 16
j_gene: TRBJ1-2
d_gene: NA
CDR3aa: CSVDKWPDGENYGYTF
CDR3nt: TGCAGCGTTGATAAATGGCCGGACGGCGAAAACTATGGCTACACCTTC

abundance: many
v_gene: TRBV28
len: 16
j_gene: TRBJ1-4
d_gene: NA
CDR3aa: CASSSYGGWGKEKLFF
CDR3nt: TGTGCCAGCAGTTCTTATGGGGGGTGGGGGAAAGAAAAACTGTTTTTT

abundance: many
v_gene: TRBV10-1
len: 16
j_gene: TRBJ2-2
d_gene: TRBD2
CDR3aa: CASSEERGGFPGELFF
CDR3nt: TGCGCCAGCAGTGAGGAGCGGGGGGGGTTTCCCGGGGAGCTGTTTTTT

abundance: many
v_gene: TRBV3-1
len: 13
j_gene: TRBJ2-7
d_gene: NA
CDR3aa: CASSREGIGEQYF
CDR3nt: TGTGCCAGCAGCCGAGAGGGGATCGGCGAGCAGTACTTC

abundance: NA
v_gene: TRBV14
len: 15
j_gene: TRBJ1-4
d_gene: NA
CDR3aa: CASSRAGATNEKLFF
CDR3nt: TGTGCCAGCAGCCGGGCGGGAGCAACTAATGAAAAACTGTTTTTT

abundance: many
v_gene: TRBV20-1
len: 15
j_gene: TRBJ1-6
d_gene: NA
CDR3aa: CSARSSGSYNSPLHF
CDR3nt: TGCAGTGCTCGTTCTTCAGGGTCGTATAATTCACCCCTCCACTTT

abundance: many
v_gene: TRBV6-5
len: 15
j_gene: TRBJ2-5
d_gene: NA
CDR3aa: CASSYSRQLYGRQYF
CDR3nt: TGTGCCAGCAGTTACTCCAGGCAGCTTTACGGAAGACAGTACTTC

abundance: many
v_gene: TRBV7-9
len: 11
j_gene: TRBJ2-1
d_gene: NA
CDR3aa: CASSLINEQFF
CDR3nt: TGTGCCAGCAGCCTAATCAATGAGCAGTTCTTC

abundance: many
v_gene: TRBV12-3/TRBV12-4
len: 13
j_gene: TRBJ1-2
d_gene: TRBD1
CDR3aa: CATRGYPPYGYTF
CDR3nt: TGTGCCACCAGGGGGTACCCCCCGTATGGCTACACCTTC

abundance: few
v_gene: TRBV10-3
len: 13
j_gene: TRBJ1-1
d_gene: TRBD1
CDR3aa: CAISPRDRAEAFF
CDR3nt: TGTGCCATCAGTCCCCGGGACAGGGCTGAAGCTTTCTTT

abundance: few
v_gene: TRBV4-1
len: 16
j_gene: TRBJ2-5
d_gene: TRBD2
CDR3aa: CASSQGGTSQGGTQYF
CDR3nt: TGTGCCAGCAGCCAGGGGGGGACTAGCCAGGGGGGGACCCAGTACTTC